Listed here is a single T cell receptor (beta chain). The repertoire was sequenced with immunoSEQ multiplex PCR; TCRdb's copy has only in-frame clones and lacks some. The sample includes roughly 170,000 clones, approximately 79% of them seen just once. Seattle participants joined during active infection and were tracked over time. The V and J ends lost 4 bases and 11 bases, in that order; junction bases with no gene match: 7. This CDR3 is built from 12 residues. The germline V gene encodes CDR1 MNHEY and CDR2 SVGAGI. These data belong to a study of blood T cell repertoires in COVID-19. Study details: Specimens from acute and convalescent COVID-19 originated in the United States, Italy and Spain. PBMCs, B-cell-depleted T cells, or T cells were the source of the cDNA or gDNA that made up the material.

This sequence originates from a woman aged 55-69 years with COVID-19, enrolled during active disease. This rearrangement joins TRBV6-5 to TRBJ1-1; 7 bases agree with TRBD1. Specimen: peripheral blood. CDR3 nucleotide sequence: TGTGCCAGCAGTTCAACGGACAGGATGGCTTTCTTT. Encoded protein: CASSSTDRMAFF.